This T cell receptor (beta chain) appears in the sequencing data of a study of blood T cell repertoires in COVID-19. Trimming stripped 4 bases from V and 6 bases from J, with 18 bases between. The length of the CDR3 is 15 residues. Germline V lookup: CDR1 SGDLS, CDR2 YYNGEE. This clone was seen a few times. Clones were read by immunoSEQ multiplex PCR, and TCRdb kept only the in-frame ones, dropping some. The table lists roughly 52,000 clones, roughly 83% of them singletons. The rearrangement links TRBV9 to TRBJ2-3, with a weak D call TRBD2 (6 bases). The sequenced sample consisted of peripheral blood. The receptor was isolated from a woman aged 80 or over with acute or convalescent COVID-19. The CDR3 spells CASSPASVRGDTQYF. CDR3 sequence (DNA): TGTGCCAGCAGCCCAGCTAGCGTACGGGGGGATACGCAGTATTTT.